The rows below give T cell receptor beta chains drawn from one sample of a study of blood T cell repertoires in COVID-19. This table comes from immunoSEQ multiplex PCR, and its TCRdb copy is limited to in-frame clones, with some not included. The sample carries more than 300,000 clones, roughly 92% recorded once. The specimen was PBMCs or T cells enriched from blood (not recorded which). The receptors were gathered from a woman aged 40 to 50 who had been exposed to COVID-19. The CDR3 runs from the conserved cysteine through the conserved F or W. A D gene is named only where the DNA matches it firmly.

CASSLLGVRAEQYF	TGTGCCAGCAGCTTATTAGGTGTCAGGGCCGAGCAGTACTTC	NA	TRBV5-6	TRBJ2-7
CASSPDRPSYNEQFF	TGTGCCAGTAGTCCGGACAGGCCCTCCTACAATGAGCAGTTCTTC	TRBD1	TRBV19	TRBJ2-1
CASSLEGSNTEAFF	TGTGCCAGCAGCTTGGAGGGCTCGAACACTGAAGCTTTCTTT	NA	TRBV7-2	TRBJ1-1
CASSLLDRGEADTQYF	TGTGCCAGCAGCCTCTTAGATAGGGGTGAAGCAGATACGCAGTATTTT	NA	TRBV5-6	TRBJ2-3
CASRTGPNTEAFF	TGCGCCAGCAGGACAGGTCCGAACACTGAAGCTTTCTTT	NA	TRBV5-1	TRBJ1-1
CASSPRLPQGGNTIYF	TGTGCCAGCTCACCGCGTCTCCCCCAGGGAGGGAACACCATATATTTT	NA	TRBV18	TRBJ1-3
CASSFSGGEDGTQYF	TGTGCCAGCAGCTTTAGCGGGGGCGAAGATGGTACGCAGTATTTT	TRBD2	TRBV7-9	TRBJ2-3
CASQIALQPQHF	TGTGCCAGCCAGATCGCCCTTCAGCCCCAGCATTTT	NA	TRBV2	TRBJ1-5
CASSPVQNNEQFF	TGTGCCAGCAGCCCCGTCCAGAACAATGAGCAGTTCTTC	NA	TRBV7-9	TRBJ2-1
CASSSISGGARETQYF	TGTGCCAGCAGCTCCATTAGCGGGGGGGCCCGTGAGACCCAGTACTTC	TRBD2	TRBV5-5	TRBJ2-5
CASSPWTGGEEKLFF	TGCGCCAGCAGCCCTTGGACAGGGGGGGAGGAAAAACTGTTTTTT	TRBD1	TRBV5-1	TRBJ1-4
CASGGAVGNTIYF	TGTGCCAGCGGTGGGGCGGTAGGAAACACCATATATTTT	NA	TRBV9	TRBJ1-3
CASSHNGQGGSPLHF	TGCGCCAGCAGCCACAACGGACAGGGAGGTTCACCCCTCCACTTT	TRBD1	TRBV4-3	TRBJ1-6
CATSDSGTANTEAFF	TGTGCCACCAGTGATTCCGGGACAGCAAACACTGAAGCTTTCTTT	TRBD1	TRBV24-1	TRBJ1-1
CASQISGGPGETQYF	TGTGCCAGCCAAATTAGCGGGGGACCGGGGGAGACCCAGTACTTC	TRBD2	TRBV6-5	TRBJ2-5